This is a list of T cell receptor beta chains from one sample in a study of blood T cell repertoires in COVID-19. Assay: immunoSEQ multiplex PCR; the TCRdb copy retains only in-frame clones and omits some. The sample lists under 250,000 clones; about 87% were seen once. The sequencing input was PBMCs or T cells enriched from blood (not recorded which). These receptors originate from a woman between 40 and 55 years old who had been exposed to COVID-19. The CDR3 runs from the conserved cysteine through the conserved F or W.

v_gene	j_gene	CDR3aa
TRBV24-1	TRBJ1-5	CATSDPSRGEQPQHF
TRBV7-8	TRBJ1-2	CASSVTGGSRYGYTF
TRBV7-6	TRBJ2-3	CASSLYPPGQPEGTDTQYF
TRBV5-6	TRBJ1-2	CASSSGTEGYTF
TRBV4-2	TRBJ2-3	CASSQDRLAGGPGSRDTQYF
TRBV6-2/TRBV6-3	TRBJ2-2	CASSAPGQGHGELFF
TRBV6-2/TRBV6-3	TRBJ2-7	CASSYRPGKVGEQYF
TRBV24-1	TRBJ1-4	CATSDSDATNEKLFF
TRBV7-9	TRBJ2-5	CASSFVPPLLETQYF
TRBV7-2	TRBJ2-1	CASSLSPGLNEQFF
TRBV11-2	TRBJ2-1	CASSLGTSRLRQFF
TRBV11-1	TRBJ2-1	CASSRGKDEQFF
TRBV12-3/TRBV12-4	TRBJ1-6	CAIAITGNSPLHF